One and the same sample provided the 22 T cell receptor beta chains below, sequenced in a study of blood T cell repertoires in COVID-19. Sequenced by immunoSEQ multiplex PCR; TCRdb stores in-frame clones only, minus some. The table includes fewer than 300,000 clones, approximately 87% detected once. Sequenced material: peripheral blood. The receptors derive from a woman in her twenties or thirties with COVID-19, enrolled during active disease.

This chain uses TRBV2 with TRBJ1-4; 7 bases align to TRBD1. CDR3 length: 14 residues. Germline-derived CDR1 and CDR2 are SNHLY and FYNNEI. The V gene end was trimmed by 5 bases and the J gene end by 4 bases; junction bases not matched to a gene: 4. The CDR3 region has the DNA TGTGCCAGCAGTCGGACAGGAAGTAATGAAAAACTGTTTTTT. This sequence encodes CASSRTGSNEKLFF.

The rearrangement uses TRBV19 and TRBJ1-1; possibly TRBD1 for D (6 bases). CDR3 size: 11 residues. The V gene's germline CDR1 is LNHDA and CDR2 SQIVND (reference sequence). V was trimmed by 6 bases and J by 7 bases, leaving 9 bases between them. The CDR3 DNA follows: TGTGCCAGTAGCCAGGACAGTGAAGCTTTCTTT. Protein sequence: CASSQDSEAFF.

The chain couples TRBV4-1 to TRBJ1-6, with a weak D call TRBD1 (6 bases). The CDR3 has 14 residues. Trimming stripped 3 bases from V and 10 bases from J, with 13 bases between. Looked up from germline, CDR1 is MGHRA and CDR2 is YSYEKL. The CDR3 DNA reads TGCGCCAGCAGCCAGGGACAAGGTGAATCACCCCTCCACTTT. Protein: CASSQGQGESPLHF.

This chain joins TRBV5-1 and TRBJ2-6, with 8 nucleotides matching TRBD2. After removal of 1 base from V and 4 bases from J, the junction contained 10 bases not matched to a gene. The germline V gene has CDR1 SGHRS and CDR2 YFSETQ. The CDR3 sequence is 18 residues long. The CDR3 protein is CASSLLSGDSSGANVLTF. The CDR3, as DNA: TGCGCCAGCAGCTTGCTTAGCGGGGACTCATCAGGGGCCAACGTCCTGACTTTC.

The chain couples TRBV19 to TRBJ1-1; the D gene is possibly TRBD1 (5 bases). The CDR3 runs to 11 residues. Germline-derived CDR1 and CDR2 are LNHDA and SQIVND (reference sequence). DNA for the CDR3: TGTGCGACAGTGGAGTACACTGAAGCTTTCTTT. This gives the protein CATVEYTEAFF.

This chain uses TRBV19 with TRBJ2-1; 12 bases align to TRBD1. Germline CDR1 is LNHDA and CDR2 is SQIVND (reference sequence). This CDR3 spans 17 amino acids. After removal of 4 bases from V and 7 bases from J, the junction contained 11 bases not matched to a gene. The CDR3 here is CASSTRDRGPGGNEQFF. CDR3 nucleotide sequence: TGTGCCAGTAGTACCCGGGACAGGGGGCCAGGGGGTAATGAGCAGTTCTTC.

The rearrangement uses TRBV15 and TRBJ1-2, with 11 bases that match TRBD1. J lost 4 bases, V lost 5 bases, and 9 bases had no gene match. The germline V gene encodes CDR1 LNHNV and CDR2 YYDKDF (reference sequence). This CDR3 is 16 amino acids long. Here the CDR3 DNA reads TGTGCCACCAGCCCGCCTGGACAGGGGGCGGGCTATGGCTACACCTTC. Translated, it gives CATSPPGQGAGYGYTF.

The rearrangement joins TRBV5-4 to TRBJ2-3, with D perhaps TRBD2 (5 bases). Germline V gives CDR1 SGHNT, CDR2 YYREEE (reference sequence). The germline V and J ends were trimmed by 4 bases and 0 bases, with 12 bases remaining between them. The CDR3 totals 15 residues. CDR3 region: CASSPRGGSTDTQYF. As DNA, the CDR3 is TGTGCCAGCAGCCCTCGGGGTGGGAGCACAGATACGCAGTATTTT.

As concerns this clone: A much larger clone sits a single nucleotide away, making a read error possible. This same CDR3 is encoded by further DNA sequences in the sample. The CDR3 DNA reads TGTGCCAGTAGTCCTCAGGGGTTGAACACTGAAGCTTTCTTT. Translation gives CASSPQGLNTEAFF. The rearrangement joins TRBV19 to TRBJ1-1; D is perhaps TRBD1 (6 bases). Germline V CDR1 and CDR2: LNHDA, SQIVND (reference sequence). The CDR3 sequence is 14 residues long. The V and J ends lost 5 bases and 0 bases respectively, with 10 bases between them. Using reference TRBV19 and TRBJ1-1 for the parts outside the CDR3, the full variable domain is DGGITQSPKYLFRKEGQNVTLSCEQNLNHDAMYWYRQDPGQGLRLIYYSQIVNDFQKGDIAEGYSVSREKKESFPLTVTSAQKNPTAFYLCASSPQGLNTEAFFGQGTRLTVV.

The rearrangement links TRBV6-5 to TRBJ1-1, with 9 nucleotides matching TRBD1. Germline loops: CDR1 MNHEY, CDR2 SVGAGI. The V and J ends lost 5 bases and 5 bases, in that order; junction bases with no gene match: 6. The CDR3 loop spans 14 amino acids. The CDR3 region has the DNA TGTGCCAGCAGTATCCGGACAGGGGAAACTGAAGCTTTCTTT. Its translation: CASSIRTGETEAFF.

The rearrangement joins TRBV6-5 to TRBJ1-1, with 8 bases matching TRBD1. CDR1 is MNHEY and CDR2 is SVGAGI in the germline V gene. After removal of 6 bases from V and 5 bases from J, the junction contained 8 bases not matched to a gene. The CDR3 totals 14 residues. CDR3 sequence: CASRRGQGETEAFF. The DNA for the CDR3 is TGTGCCAGCAGGCGCGGACAGGGTGAAACTGAAGCTTTCTTT.

V is TRBV5-4 and J is TRBJ2-7, with a tentative D call TRBD1 (6 bases). Trimming cost V 4 bases and J 5 bases, with 22 bases left between them. Germline assignment: CDR1 SGHNT and CDR2 YYREEE (reference sequence). The CDR3 loop spans 16 amino acids. The CDR3 nucleotides are TGTGCCAGCAGCCCCCTGTCGGCAGGGGTTGTGGACGAGCAGTACTTC. Encoded protein: CASSPLSAGVVDEQYF. Full variable domain (rest looked up from reference TRBV5-4 and TRBJ2-7): ETGVTQSPTHLIKTRGQQVTLRCSSQSGHNTVSWYQQALGQGPQFIFQYYREEENGRGNFPPRFSGLQFPNYSSELNVNALELDDSALYLCASSPLSAGVVDEQYFGPGTRLTVT.

The CDR3 DNA reads as TGTGCCAGCAGCACAACTAGCGGGCCCTACAATGAGCAGTTCTTC. Translated, it gives CASSTTSGPYNEQFF. The chain carries TRBV3-1 (or the pseudogene TRBV3-2) and TRBJ2-1, with 9 bases aligning to TRBD2. This CDR3 is built from 15 residues. J lost 2 bases, V lost 5 bases, and 4 bases had no gene match. CDR1 LGHDT and CDR2 YNNKEL come from the germline V gene (reference sequence).

The chain has TRBV10-3 and TRBJ2-2, with D perhaps matching TRBD1 (5 bases). V was clipped by 3 bases and J by 1 base, with 12 bases between them. The CDR3 is 16 residues long. Germline CDR1 is ENHRY and CDR2 is SYGVKD. The CDR3 coding sequence is TGTGCCATCAGTGACATAAGCAGGGTGAACACCGGGGAGCTGTTTTTT. Translation gives CAISDISRVNTGELFF.

V and J are TRBV11-1 and TRBJ2-2; 9 nucleotides agree with TRBD1. This CDR3 comprises 16 residues. V dropped 5 bases and J dropped 3; count of bases not matched to a gene: 7. Germline-derived CDR1 and CDR2 are SGHAT and FQDESV (reference sequence). CDR3 loop: CASSLQGAGYTGELFF. Written as DNA, the CDR3 is TGTGCCAGCAGCCTACAGGGGGCTGGGTACACCGGGGAGCTGTTTTTT.

The J gene is TRBJ1-3, the V gene TRBV30; no reliable D call. The ends were cut back, 0 bases at V and 2 bases at J, with 14 bases in the middle. Germline loops: CDR1 GTSNPN, CDR2 SVGIG (reference sequence). The CDR3 spans 16 residues. The CDR3 here is CAWSVPRSSTGNTIYF. CDR3 coding DNA: TGTGCCTGGAGTGTACCTCGGTCGTCCACTGGAAACACCATATATTTT.

Comment on this clone: No conserved phenylalanine or tryptophan is present at the end of the CDR3, so a read error is the likely explanation. It is unclear where the CDR3 begins or ends on the DNA, so no DNA is shown, and the CDR3 is as TCRdb lists it. V is TRBV5-5 and J is TRBJ2-7; the D call in the table, TRBD1, was not verified against the DNA. The CDR3 is 11 residues long, ends included. CDR1 SGHKS and CDR2 YYEKEE come from the germline V gene (reference sequence). This chain's CDR3 is CASSPDSFTIL.

The V call is TRBV27, the J call TRBJ1-6; a possible D gene is TRBD1 (5 bases). The CDR3 runs 12 residues. The germline V gene has CDR1 MNHEY and CDR2 SMNVEV (reference sequence). V lost 6 bases to trimming and J lost 8 bases, with 8 bases between them. The CDR3 coding sequence is TGTGCCAGCAGACAGGTAGATTCACCCCTCCACTTT. Amino acid sequence: CASRQVDSPLHF.

This chain uses TRBV2 with TRBJ2-5, with TRBD2 matching over 8 bases. The CDR3 contains 17 residues. The ends lost 3 bases at V and 1 base at J; junction bases unmatched: 10. CDR1 and CDR2 from the germline V gene are SNHLY and FYNNEI. The DNA of the CDR3 is TGTGCCAGCAGTGAGGGACAAGCGGGGGCCATCCAAGAGACCCAGTACTTC. This gives the protein CASSEGQAGAIQETQYF.

The chain is built from TRBV7-8 and TRBJ2-2; no clear D gene. This CDR3 region has 17 residues. Germline V CDR1 and CDR2: SGHVS, FQNEAQ. V was clipped by 4 bases and J by 0 bases, with 15 bases between them. CDR3 protein: CASSYVSVRSNTGELFF. The CDR3 DNA reads as TGTGCCAGCAGCTACGTCTCCGTCAGGTCGAACACCGGGGAGCTGTTTTTT.

The chain uses TRBV2 and TRBJ1-5, with TRBD1 identical over 7 bases. Germline trimming cut 1 base from V and 4 bases from J; bases unmatched to any gene: 4. Germline V lookup: CDR1 SNHLY, CDR2 FYNNEI. CDR3 length equals 15 residues. CDR3 sequence reads: CASSEGPGGNQPQHF. In nucleotides, the CDR3 is TGTGCCAGCAGTGAAGGCCCAGGGGGGAATCAGCCCCAGCATTTT. The complete variable domain, with remaining parts taken from reference TRBV2 and TRBJ1-5, reads EPEVTQTPSHQVTQMGQEVILRCVPISNHLYFYWYRQILGQKVEFLVSFYNNEISEKSEIFDDQFSVERPDGSNFTLKIRSTKLEDSAMYFCASSEGPGGNQPQHFGDGTRLSIL.

The rearrangement uses TRBV6-2 or TRBV6-3 and TRBJ1-5, with TRBD1 matching over 10 bases. This CDR3 has 13 residues. J lost 6 bases, V lost 6 bases, and 2 bases had no gene match. Per the germline V gene, CDR1 is MNHEY and CDR2 is SVGEGT. DNA of the CDR3: TGTGCCAGCAGCCGGGACAGGGGTCAGCCCCAGCATTTT. It encodes CASSRDRGQPQHF.